The source of this TCR beta chain is a study of OX40 agonist ivuxolimab in advanced cancers. Turning to the study itself: Six ivuxolimab dose levels, 0.01 to 10 mg/kg, were given intravenously every 2 weeks. Three dose-escalation patients had partial responses: one with hepatocellular carcinoma and two with cutaneous melanoma.

Germline CDR1 and CDR2: SGDLS and YYNGEE. There are 16 residues in the CDR3. With 3 bases removed from V and 0 bases from J, the gap between germline ends came to 13 bases. TCRdb keeps only in-frame clones here, not all; method: immunoSEQ multiplex PCR. The sample lists 55,000 to 65,000 clones, about nine tenths occurring once. The V and J genes are TRBV9 and TRBJ1-3; TRBD1 might be the D (5 bases). This sample comprised CD4+ or CD8+ T cells sorted from blood, obtained in a trial of the OX40 agonist ivuxolimab. This TCR was recovered from an adult with an advanced solid tumor such as melanoma, head and neck, liver or kidney cancer. The CDR3 reads CASSGGGAASGNTIYF. For the CDR3, the DNA is TGTGCCAGCAGCGGCGGAGGGGCGGCCTCTGGAAACACCATATATTTT.